This record concerns one T cell receptor (beta chain) sequence. Original methodology: It was from reference gene primer amplification that nucleated cell counts were estimated. The repertoire was sequenced with immunoSEQ multiplex PCR; TCRdb's copy has only in-frame clones and lacks some. V and J calls plus clone size are reproduced from that table; the DNA served to infer D and trimming. The sample carries around 75,000 clones, around nine tenths recorded once. The data are from a study of blood T cell repertoires in COVID-19. Across the study: Acute and convalescent COVID-19 samples came from the United States, Italy and Spain. T cells, B-cell-depleted T cells, or PBMCs supplied cDNA or gDNA.

V dropped 3 bases and J dropped 3; count of bases not matched to a gene: 2. CDR1 KGHSH and CDR2 LQKENI come from the germline V gene. The CDR3 contains 13 residues. This chain uses TRBV18 with TRBJ2-7, with 7 bases aligning to TRBD1. The origin of this receptor is a human donor in a cohort sampled during active COVID-19. Sequenced input: peripheral blood. The DNA of the CDR3 is TGTGCCAGCTCACCTGGGACAGACTACGAGCAGTACTTC. Its translation: CASSPGTDYEQYF.